Only one count was recorded for the clone carrying this T cell receptor beta chain. Its antigen is unknown. This entry belongs to a study of a mutant IDH1 vaccine in newly diagnosed glioma. At the level of the study: Treated patients had a mean age of approximately 40 years and an approximately 62% male, around 40% female split.

In germline, CDR1 is SGHDT, CDR2 YYEEEE. The V end was cut by 4 bases, the J end by 0 bases, with 12 bases between. The CDR3 is made up of 15 amino acids. Sequenced by immunoSEQ multiplex PCR; TCRdb stores in-frame clones only, minus some. Among about 36,000 clones listed, 81% were seen once. The time point denotes: week 5, during vaccination. Vaccination comprised doses that each held 300 ug of mutant IDH1 20-mer peptide, plus topical imiquimod. The donors' diagnosis was new WHO grade 3 or 4 astrocytoma that was IDH1-mutant and ATRX-lost. The sequence derives from a man in his fifties or sixties with glioma. The sample here was PBMCs, taken from a glioma patient whose treatment included an IDH1 peptide vaccine. The chain uses TRBV5-6 and TRBJ2-3; a possible D gene is TRBD2 (5 bases). CDR3 DNA: TGTGCCAGCAGCCGGACGGGGAGCAGCACAGATACGCAGTATTTT. Protein sequence: CASSRTGSSTDTQYF. Based on the CDR3 plus reference TRBV5-6 and TRBJ2-3, the full variable domain is DAGVTQSPTHLIKTRGQQVTLRCSPKSGHDTVSWYQQALGQGPQFIFQYYEEEERQRGNFPDRFSGHQFPNYSSELNVNALLLGDSALYLCASSRTGSSTDTQYFGPGTRLTVL.